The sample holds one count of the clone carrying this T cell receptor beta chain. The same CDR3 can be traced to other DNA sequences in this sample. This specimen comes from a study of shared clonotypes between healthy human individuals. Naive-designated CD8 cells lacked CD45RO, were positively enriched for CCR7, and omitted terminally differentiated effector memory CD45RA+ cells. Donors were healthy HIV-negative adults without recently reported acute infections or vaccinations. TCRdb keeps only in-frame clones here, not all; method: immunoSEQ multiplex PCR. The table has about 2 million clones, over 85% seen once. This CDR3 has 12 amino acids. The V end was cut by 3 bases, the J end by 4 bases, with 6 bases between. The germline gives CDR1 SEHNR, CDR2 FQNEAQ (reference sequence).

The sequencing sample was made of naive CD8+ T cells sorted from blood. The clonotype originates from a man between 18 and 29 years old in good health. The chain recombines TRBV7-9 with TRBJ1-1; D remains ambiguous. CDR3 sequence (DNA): TGTGCCAGCAGCTTCGCCTCCACTGAAGCTTTCTTT. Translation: CASSFASTEAFF.